This T cell receptor (beta chain) was identified during a study of blood T cell repertoires in COVID-19. Study context: Samples representing acute and convalescent COVID-19 were sourced from the United States, Italy and Spain. Sources were T cells, B-cell-depleted T cells, or PBMCs; the material itself was cDNA or gDNA.

Original processing methods: Nucleated cell counts were estimated from reference gene primer amplification. Sequencing used immunoSEQ multiplex PCR; TCRdb keeps in-frame clones, though not all of them. The DNA gave D and trimming, while V, J and clone size come from that table. The sample has 250,000 or so clones; 65% to 90% are singletons. This sequence originates from a man aged 25 to 40 with active or convalescent COVID-19. The source material was peripheral blood.

CDR3 residues: CASSQLAGGNTDTQYF. The DNA of the CDR3 is TGCGCCAGCAGCCAACTAGCGGGGGGGAACACAGATACGCAGTATTTT. V is TRBV4-1 and J is TRBJ2-3; TRBD2 matches 12 bases. V was clipped by 2 bases and J by 2 bases; unmatched bases: 2. In germline, CDR1 is MGHRA, CDR2 YSYEKL. The CDR3 has 16 residues.